This T cell receptor (beta chain) originates from a study of blood T cell repertoires in COVID-19. Overall study: The study drew acute and convalescent COVID-19 samples from the United States, Italy and Spain. Sources were T cells, B-cell-depleted T cells, or PBMCs; the material itself was cDNA or gDNA.

In the original processing: For nucleated cells, counts were estimated from reference gene primer amplification. Only in-frame clones appear in the TCRdb table, and some are missing; sequencing was by immunoSEQ multiplex PCR. That table furnishes V, J and clone size, whereas the DNA furnished D and trimming. The sample yields about 150,000 clones, 65% to 90% seen once. The origin of this receptor is a man between 70 and 80 years old with acute or convalescent COVID-19. Sequenced sample: peripheral blood.

The CDR3 loop is CSASSYQGADSPLHF. Written as DNA, the CDR3 is TGCAGTGCTAGTTCCTACCAGGGTGCCGATTCACCCCTCCACTTT. The chain uses TRBV20-1 and TRBJ1-6, with D possibly being TRBD1 (5 bases). The length of the CDR3 is 15 residues. V was cut by 3 bases and J by 8 bases, with 17 bases left in between. Germline V gives CDR1 DFQATT, CDR2 SNEGSKA (reference sequence).